This T cell receptor (beta chain) was recorded in a study of blood T cell repertoires in COVID-19. Study as a whole: T cells, B-cell-depleted T cells, or PBMCs provided the cDNA or gDNA that served as material.

A Seattle source enrolled patients during active infection and followed them longitudinally. Original processing methods: Counts of nucleated cells, estimated from reference gene primer amplification, were obtained. TCRdb's table, derived via immunoSEQ multiplex PCR, lists solely in-frame clones and lacks some. The DNA was the basis for D and trimming; V, J and clone size are from that table. The sample records 300,000 to 450,000 clones, 80% to 90% being singletons. The CDR3 length is 16 residues. V was trimmed by 2 bases and J by 3 bases, leaving 14 bases between them. Germline CDR1 reads LNHDA; CDR2 reads SQIVND (reference sequence).

The receptor was derived from a woman in her sixties with COVID-19, enrolled during active disease. V gene TRBV19 combines with J gene TRBJ1-5; no clear D. The sample comprised peripheral blood. CDR3 nucleotides: TGTGCCAGTAGTATAACATCCCCCGGGAACAATCAGCCCCAGCATTTT. This gives the protein CASSITSPGNNQPQHF.